This passage covers 12 T cell receptor beta chains from one sample sequenced in a study of T cells in Graves' hyperthyroidism and ophthalmopathy. The investigators amplified TCR beta CDR3 regions from RNA transcripts. A set of HTBI primers served as the primers for a first-round RT-PCR of the TCR CDR3. TCRdb fed the multiplex PCR reads into MiXCR, producing one record per CDR3 protein. The sample carries 480,000 or so distinct CDR3 sequences, 14% recorded once. Sequencing used blood. The receptors shown here come from a woman between 18 and 29 years old with Graves' hyperthyroidism.

At least ten counts were recorded for this clonotype. The chain uses TRBV28 and TRBJ2-5; 9 bases map to TRBD1. Germline-derived CDR1 and CDR2 are MDHEN and SYDVKM. Trimming at V came to 3 bases and at J to 4 bases, leaving 6 bases not matched to a gene. The CDR3 contains 15 residues. CDR3 bases: TGTGCCAGCAGTTTCCTCACAGGGGGCCTAGAGACCCAGTACTTC. Translating it yields CASSFLTGGLETQYF. The whole variable domain, filled in from reference TRBV28 and TRBJ2-5, reads DVKVTQSSRYLVKRTGEKVFLECVQDMDHENMFWYRQDPGLGLRLIYFSYDVKMKEKGDIPEGYSVSREKKERFSLILESASTNQTSMYLCASSFLTGGLETQYFGPGTRLLVL.

In this sample, this clonotype turned up many times. The V gene is TRBV6-5, the J gene TRBJ2-1; no reliable D call. Germline CDR1 MNHEY, CDR2 SVGAGI. The CDR3 has 15 residues. V lost 2 bases, J lost 3 bases, and 11 bases lay in between. CDR3 sequence: CASSYMPPHYNEQFF. CDR3 coding DNA: TGTGCCAGCAGTTACATGCCCCCACACTACAATGAGCAGTTCTTC.

This clonotype was seen many times. The V gene is TRBV2, the J gene TRBJ1-2; D is possibly TRBD1 (5 bases). CDR3 length: 13 residues. Germline-derived CDR1 and CDR2 are SNHLY and FYNNEI. V shed 4 bases and J shed 4 bases, with 10 bases lying between them. In nucleotides, the CDR3 is TGTGCCAGCAGTGTCGACAGTTTCTATGGCTACACCTTC. Translated: CASSVDSFYGYTF.

The sample holds many counts of this clonotype. Relative to the germline gene, one junction end is altered; a read error may explain this. The rearrangement joins TRBV3-1 to TRBJ1-2; D may be TRBD1 (6 bases). The CDR3 is made up of 13 amino acids. The germline CDR1 and CDR2 sequences are LGHDT and YNNKEL (reference sequence). In DNA form, the CDR3 reads TGTGCCAGCAGCCAAGATCTCCCGGGGGCTAGAGCCTTC. Encoded protein: CASSQDLPGARAF.

In this sample, this clonotype turned up a few times. The chain recombines TRBV5-1 with TRBJ1-1; 7 bases agree with TRBD1. The germline gives CDR1 SGHRS, CDR2 YFSETQ. The V segment lost 10 bases and the J segment 1 base; nucleotides outside the gene matches: 10. The CDR3 runs to 14 residues. The CDR3 DNA reads as TGCGCCGCCTGGGAGGGACAGAGGAACACTGAAGCTTTCTTT. Translation: CAAWEGQRNTEAFF.

To note about this clonotype: This may stem from a read error, because a much larger clone lies one nucleotide away. The rearrangement links TRBV6-1 to TRBJ1-4, with D unresolved. The CDR3 extends over 15 amino acids. Germline V gene sequence: CDR1 MNHNS, CDR2 SASEGT. V dropped 3 bases and J dropped 0 bases, with 8 bases sitting between them. CDR3 loop: CASSDGTATNEKLFF. CDR3 bases: TGTGCCAGCAGTGACGGTACCGCAACTAATGAAAAACTGTTTTTT.

The rearrangement uses TRBV27 and TRBJ1-2; 9 bases align to TRBD1. From germline, CDR1 is MNHEY and CDR2 SMNVEV (reference sequence). The CDR3 contains 14 residues. V lost 6 bases to trimming and J lost 4 bases; unmatched junction nucleotides: 6. CDR3 sequence (DNA): TGTGCCAGCAGGGGACTGGGACAGGGCTATGGCTACACCTTC. Translated: CASRGLGQGYGYTF.

At least ten counts were recorded for this clonotype. The gene calls are TRBV18 and TRBJ1-1, with D possibly matching TRBD1 (5 bases). Deletions cut 5 bases from V and 0 bases from J, with 10 bases between. Looked up from germline, CDR1 is KGHSH and CDR2 is LQKENI. The CDR3 loop spans 14 amino acids. The CDR3 spells CASSSLTVNTEAFF. CDR3 DNA sequence: TGTGCCAGCTCATCGTTGACAGTGAACACTGAAGCTTTCTTT.

This clonotype was recorded many times. The chain couples TRBV12-3 or TRBV12-4 to TRBJ2-2, with a weak D call TRBD2 (6 bases). The CDR3 has 14 amino acids. V lost 8 bases and J lost 3, with 13 bases in between. The DNA for the CDR3 is TGTGCCAGCGGCCATAGCGGAGACACCGGGGAGCTGTTTTTT. It specifies CASGHSGDTGELFF.

This clonotype was detected many times. V gene TRBV20-1 combines with J gene TRBJ2-1; D is possibly TRBD1 (6 bases). V was clipped by 5 bases and J by 3 bases, with 17 bases between them. The germline V gene has CDR1 DFQATT and CDR2 SNEGSKA (reference sequence). The CDR3 totals 15 residues. CDR3 residues: CSAYQDSVIYNEQFF. For the CDR3, the DNA is TGCAGTGCTTACCAGGACAGCGTAATCTACAATGAGCAGTTCTTC.

This clonotype was counted between two and nine times. This chain connects TRBV7-8 to TRBJ2-1; 9 bases agree with TRBD1. The V gene's germline CDR1 is SGHVS and CDR2 FQNEAQ. V lost 8 bases, J lost 7 bases, and 6 bases stayed unmatched. The CDR3 has 13 residues. CDR3 in amino acids: CASRDRELNEQFF. For the CDR3, the DNA is TGTGCCAGCCGGGACAGGGAATTAAATGAGCAGTTCTTC.

This clonotype has only a few counts. V is TRBV4-1 and J is TRBJ2-5; D unclear. Germline V gene data show CDR1 as MGHRA and CDR2 as YSYEKL. V was trimmed by 4 bases and J by 0 bases, leaving 12 bases between them. The CDR3 is 15 residues long. The CDR3 coding sequence is TGCGCCAGCAGCCCGAAGGCCGGGTACCAAGAGACCCAGTACTTC. The encoded protein is CASSPKAGYQETQYF.